The 25 T cell receptor beta chains below all came from one sample that was sequenced in a study of resident and recirculating memory T cells in vitiligo. Clones were sequenced by immunoSEQ multiplex PCR, and TCRdb holds only the in-frame ones, with some missing. The table lists fewer than 80,000 clones, roughly nine tenths of them singletons, with about 4.9% in the top ten. The sequencing input was blood. The source is a male donor with vitiligo.

This clone was seen more than once but under ten times. Other DNA sequences in the sample encode the same CDR3. The chain employs TRBV6-5 and TRBJ2-3, with TRBD1 identical over 12 bases. Germline V lookup: CDR1 MNHEY, CDR2 SVGAGI. The CDR3 runs 15 residues. The ends lost 5 bases at V and 4 bases at J; junction bases unmatched: 4. CDR3 bases: TGTGCCAGCAGTAGGGGACAGGGGGCCCCAGATACGCAGTATTTT. Its protein product is CASSRGQGAPDTQYF.

V and J are TRBV14 and TRBJ2-7; D not certain. Germline CDR1 reads SGHDN; CDR2 reads FVKESK. CDR3 length equals 11 residues. V lost 5 bases to trimming and J lost 3 bases, with 5 bases between them. CDR3 amino acids: CASSENYEQYF. Written as DNA, the CDR3 is TGTGCCAGCAGCGAGAACTACGAGCAGTACTTC.

The V call is TRBV5-4, the J call TRBJ2-5; perhaps TRBD2 as D (6 bases). The germline gives CDR1 SGHNT, CDR2 YYREEE (reference sequence). V shed 3 bases and J shed 2 bases, with 11 bases lying between them. The CDR3 spans 14 residues. The CDR3 region is CASSSGTSQETQYF. DNA of the CDR3: TGTGCCAGCAGCTCAGGGACTTCTCAAGAGACCCAGTACTTC.

This chain links TRBV29-1 with TRBJ1-1; 9 nucleotides match TRBD1. The CDR3 loop spans 12 amino acids. Germline V gene data show CDR1 as SQVTM and CDR2 as ANQGSEA. The ends lost 6 bases at V and 4 bases at J; junction bases unmatched: 3. DNA of the CDR3: TGCAGCGTGGGACAGGGCGGCACTGAAGCTTTCTTT. Translation gives CSVGQGGTEAFF.

The V call is TRBV4-2, the J call TRBJ1-3; weak D call: TRBD1 (5 bases). The V gene lost 7 bases and the J gene lost 1 base, with 17 bases spanning the gap. The germline CDR1 and CDR2 sequences are LGHNA and YNFKEQ. This CDR3 has 16 residues. The CDR3 sequence is CASNHHGTSSGNTIYF. In nucleotides, the CDR3 is TGTGCCAGCAACCACCATGGGACTTCTTCTGGAAACACCATATATTTT.

The DNA of the CDR3 is TGCGCCAGCAGTCCGAACACTTTGACTAGCGGGGGGGCCTATCCCTACAATGAGCAGTTCTTC. Translated, it gives CASSPNTLTSGGAYPYNEQFF. The chain is built from TRBV10-2 and TRBJ2-1; TRBD2 agrees at 14 bases. This CDR3 is built from 21 residues. V shed 5 bases and J 2 bases; nucleotides not matched to a gene: 17. In germline, CDR1 is WSHSY, CDR2 SAAADI.

This rearrangement joins TRBV7-9 to TRBJ2-1; TRBD1 matches at 7 bases. V lost 4 bases to trimming and J lost 2 bases; unmatched junction nucleotides: 8. This CDR3 comprises 16 residues. Germline V gene data show CDR1 as SEHNR and CDR2 as FQNEAQ (reference sequence). CDR3 DNA sequence: TGTGCCAGCAGCTGGAACAGGGGAATCACCTACAATGAGCAGTTCTTC. Translation: CASSWNRGITYNEQFF.

The chain uses TRBV6-1 and TRBJ2-7; D is perhaps TRBD2 (5 bases). Trimming took off 7 bases at V and 6 bases at J, with 13 bases between the two ends. The CDR3 is 12 residues long. Germline V CDR1 and CDR2: MNHNS, SASEGT. The CDR3 reads CASKATSGEQYF. CDR3 DNA: TGTGCCAGCAAAGCTACTAGTGGCGAGCAGTACTTC.

The gene calls are TRBV4-2 and TRBJ1-2; tentatively, D is TRBD1 (5 bases). The CDR3 runs to 16 residues. V lost 1 base, J lost 1 base, and 13 bases lay in between. From germline, CDR1 is LGHNA and CDR2 YNFKEQ. The CDR3 bases are TGTGCCAGCAGCCAAGTGGGGGGGGGTGGTAACTATGGCTACACCTTC. Protein: CASSQVGGGGNYGYTF.

The J gene is TRBJ2-5, the V gene TRBV5-5; D is uncertain. This CDR3 has 12 amino acids. Germline CDR1 and CDR2: SGHKS and YYEKEE (reference sequence). Trimming pared 7 bases from V and 4 bases from J, leaving 11 bases between. The DNA for the CDR3 is TGTGCCAGCGGTTCCGTCGGAGAGACCCAGTACTTC. Protein: CASGSVGETQYF.

Of note for this clone: One junction end disagrees with the germline gene, perhaps due to a read error. V is TRBV7-7 and J is TRBJ2-2; 10 bases line up with TRBD2. This CDR3 is 16 amino acids long. The germline V gene has CDR1 SSHAT and CDR2 FNYEAQ (reference sequence). The chain's CDR3 is CASSPVASGGTGELFF. In DNA, the CDR3 is TGTGCTAGCAGCCCAGTGGCTAGCGGGGGCACCGGGGAGCTGTTTTTT.

The CDR3 coding sequence is TGTGCCAGCAGCCTACAGGGGGCTGGTCAGCCCCAGCATTTT. This translates into CASSLQGAGQPQHF. The rearrangement links TRBV14 to TRBJ1-5; TRBD1 aligns across 9 bases. V gave up 4 bases and J gave up 6 bases; unmatched junction bases: 4. This CDR3 has 14 residues. CDR1 is SGHDN and CDR2 is FVKESK in the germline V gene.

This clone has a single count. The chain links TRBV4-1 to TRBJ2-7; D may be TRBD2 (6 bases). The V gene's germline CDR1 is MGHRA and CDR2 YSYEKL. V was shortened by 1 base and J by 3 bases, with 16 bases between the two germline ends. The CDR3 is 16 residues long. DNA for the CDR3: TGCGCCAGCAGCCAAGTTGAGGCGGGGCAGCTCTACGAGCAGTACTTC. This codes for CASSQVEAGQLYEQYF.

The rearrangement links TRBV9 to TRBJ1-1; 7 bases match TRBD1. V was clipped by 1 base and J by 0 bases; unmatched bases: 6. The CDR3 is 16 amino acids. Germline V gene lookup returns CDR1 SGDLS and CDR2 YYNGEE. CDR3 bases: TGTGCCAGCAGCGTACTGACAGGGTCGGTGAACACTGAAGCTTTCTTT. Translated, it gives CASSVLTGSVNTEAFF. The whole variable domain, remainder taken from reference TRBV9 and TRBJ1-1, is DSGVTQTPKHLITATGQRVTLRCSPRSGDLSVYWYQQSLDQGLQFLIQYYNGEERAKGNILERFSAQQFPDLHSELNLSSLELGDSALYFCASSVLTGSVNTEAFFGQGTRLTVV.

V and J are TRBV4-1 and TRBJ2-1; tentatively, D is TRBD2 (6 bases). The ends were cut back, 4 bases at V and 1 base at J, with 17 bases in the middle. The CDR3 is 17 residues long. Germline CDR1 reads MGHRA; CDR2 reads YSYEKL. The CDR3 DNA follows: TGCGCCAGCAGCCGATCCGGGGCCCGGGGGTCCTACAATGAGCAGTTCTTC. Translated, it gives CASSRSGARGSYNEQFF.

The chain employs TRBV7-3 and TRBJ2-2; the D is unclear. The CDR3 is 14 amino acids. V lost 6 bases and J 1 base, leaving 9 bases between the germline ends. Per the germline V gene, CDR1 is SGHTA and CDR2 is FQGTGA. The CDR3 sequence is CASRFTENTGELFF. The CDR3 nucleotides read TGTGCCAGCAGGTTTACAGAGAACACCGGGGAGCTGTTTTTT.

Ten or more counts support this clone. This chain connects TRBV6-6 to TRBJ1-4; no definite D call. V lost 2 bases and J lost 6, with 10 bases in between. Per the germline V gene, CDR1 is MNHNY and CDR2 is SVGAGI (reference sequence). The CDR3 length is 14 residues. The CDR3 bases are TGTGCCAGCAGTTACGGGAGGGAGGATGAAAAACTGTTTTTT. Translating gives CASSYGREDEKLFF.

This chain uses TRBV29-1 with TRBJ1-1; 7 nucleotides align to TRBD1. Germline-derived CDR1 and CDR2 are SQVTM and ANQGSEA. J was trimmed by 6 bases and V by 3 bases; bases with no gene match: 4. CDR3 length equals 12 residues. The CDR3 protein is CSVEARGSEAFF. The CDR3 DNA reads as TGCAGCGTTGAGGCCAGGGGGTCTGAAGCTTTCTTT.

This clone was detected only once. As DNA, the CDR3 is TGTGCCAGCAGCCCAGGACTAGCGGGGTACAATGAGCAGTTCTTC. This encodes CASSPGLAGYNEQFF. V usage is TRBV5-5 and J usage is TRBJ2-1, with 12 bases that match TRBD2. The germline CDR1 and CDR2 sequences are SGHKS and YYEKEE (reference sequence). V shed 4 bases and J 4 bases; nucleotides not matched to a gene: 3. The CDR3 has 15 residues.

The chain couples TRBV7-2 to TRBJ1-1; tentative D call: TRBD1 (6 bases). Trimming cost V 2 bases and J 7 bases, with 8 bases left between them. The CDR3 contains 12 residues. Germline CDR1 SGHTA, CDR2 FQGNSA. CDR3 in DNA: TGTGCCAGCAGCTTAACGGACAGTGAAGCTTTCTTT. Translating gives CASSLTDSEAFF.

This sequence joins TRBV5-4 and TRBJ2-7, with 13 bases matching TRBD2. With V trimmed by 2 bases and J by 2 bases, 1 base remained unmatched. Germline V lookup: CDR1 SGHNT, CDR2 YYREEE (reference sequence). There are 15 residues in the CDR3. The CDR3 nucleotides are TGTGCCAGCAGCTTCGGGACTAGCGGGACCTACGAGCAGTACTTC. Translating gives CASSFGTSGTYEQYF.

The V call is TRBV19, the J call TRBJ2-3; weak D call: TRBD2 (6 bases). The V end lost 1 base, the J end lost 4 bases, and 15 bases lay between the germline ends. The CDR3 spans 16 residues. The germline CDR1 and CDR2 sequences are LNHDA and SQIVND (reference sequence). CDR3 coding DNA: TGTGCCAGTAGTATAGCGGGGACTCGACCGGCAGATACGCAGTATTTT. Translated: CASSIAGTRPADTQYF.

The rearrangement uses TRBV5-4 and TRBJ2-3; TRBD2 agrees at 11 bases. Losses at the gene ends were 3 bases for V and 2 bases for J; bases not matched to a gene: 5. Germline assignment: CDR1 SGHNT and CDR2 YYREEE (reference sequence). The CDR3 extends over 16 amino acids. In DNA form, the CDR3 reads TGTGCCAGCAGCTACCTAGCGGGGGGCTTCACAGATACGCAGTATTTT. As protein: CASSYLAGGFTDTQYF.

The rearrangement links TRBV5-6 to TRBJ2-1, with D tentatively TRBD1 (6 bases). The CDR3 loop spans 15 amino acids. Germline CDR1 SGHDT, CDR2 YYEEEE. Trimming shortened V by 1 base and J by 4 bases, and 12 bases separated the two germline ends. CDR3: CASSLSHRAYNEQFF. CDR3 sequence (DNA): TGTGCCAGCAGCTTGTCACACAGGGCTTACAATGAGCAGTTCTTC.

This clone is a singleton in its sample. V and J are TRBV4-3 and TRBJ1-2, with a possible D match to TRBD1 (6 bases). Germline values: CDR1 LGHNA, CDR2 YSLEER. Trimming took 3 bases from V and 4 from J, leaving 27 bases between them. The CDR3 extends over 19 amino acids. The CDR3 DNA sequence: TGCGCCAGCAGCCAGCTCAACCCTTTCGACAGCCAAGGGGGCTATGGCTACACCTTC. It is translated as CASSQLNPFDSQGGYGYTF.